The clone carrying this TCR beta chain came up a few times. TCRdb used MiXCR to reprocess the 5' RACE reads, holding one entry per CDR3 protein. This repertoire shows about 69,000 distinct CDR3 sequences, 9.5% found once; its top ten account for 5.9%. The sample originates from a study of early T cells in non-severe SARS-CoV-2 infection. The CDR3 loop spans 14 amino acids. Germline-derived CDR1 and CDR2 are SNHLY and FYNNEI. J lost 8 bases, V lost 4 bases, and 6 bases had no gene match. The clonotype was recovered from an adult who was a healthcare worker with PCR-confirmed SARS-CoV-2 infection or an uninfected control (not recorded which). The chain is built from TRBV2 and TRBJ1-4; 8 nucleotides match TRBD1. The source material was whole blood. The CDR3 region has the DNA TGTGCCAGCAGTGGGACAGGGAGCAGCGAAAAACTGTTTTTT. Protein: CASSGTGSSEKLFF. The full variable domain, completed using reference TRBV2 and TRBJ1-4, is EPEVTQTPSHQVTQMGQEVILRCVPISNHLYFYWYRQILGQKVEFLVSFYNNEISEKSEIFDDQFSVERPDGSNFTLKIRSTKLEDSAMYFCASSGTGSSEKLFFGSGTQLSVL.